Listed below are T cell receptor beta chains from one sample, sequenced in a study of blood T cells in healthy people across ages. Using its own MiXCR run on the 5' RACE reads, TCRdb lists one record per CDR3 protein. The sample includes 850,000 to 1,100,000 distinct CDR3 sequences, 30% to 40% of them seen just once. The sample consisted of blood. All receptors derive from a man between 18 and 29 years old in good health. Both conserved end residues are trimmed from each CDR3. Only some rows state a clone size, as once, few, many or a class for expanded clones.

v_gene: TRBV7-9
abundance: NA
j_gene: TRBJ1-5
CDR3aa: ASSLAITGDNQPQH

v_gene: TRBV20-1
abundance: NA
j_gene: TRBJ1-1
CDR3aa: SAAKDYPEAF

v_gene: TRBV9
abundance: few
j_gene: TRBJ1-2
CDR3aa: ASSVGHSGGYT

v_gene: TRBV30
abundance: NA
j_gene: TRBJ1-6
CDR3aa: AWSLSPNTPLH

v_gene: TRBV7-8
abundance: NA
j_gene: TRBJ1-1
CDR3aa: ASSLYGQNTEAF

v_gene: TRBV7-9
abundance: many
j_gene: TRBJ2-1
CDR3aa: ASSTGTGDYNEQF

v_gene: TRBV6-2/TRBV6-3
abundance: NA
j_gene: TRBJ2-1
CDR3aa: ASSHPPARYDEQF

v_gene: TRBV5-5
abundance: NA
j_gene: TRBJ1-2
CDR3aa: ASSLAGEVLYGYT

v_gene: TRBV3-1
abundance: NA
j_gene: TRBJ2-3
CDR3aa: ASSQDSGGPNTQY

v_gene: TRBV6-6
abundance: NA
j_gene: TRBJ2-3
CDR3aa: ASSYSRWDTQY

v_gene: TRBV11-2
abundance: few
j_gene: TRBJ2-3
CDR3aa: ASSSDPRAQY

v_gene: TRBV5-6
abundance: NA
j_gene: TRBJ2-1
CDR3aa: ASSRGQVRLSYNEQF

v_gene: TRBV7-3
abundance: NA
j_gene: TRBJ1-6
CDR3aa: ASSQNEYSPLH

v_gene: TRBV12-3/TRBV12-4
abundance: few
j_gene: TRBJ1-5
CDR3aa: ASSPNPTGPEQPQH

v_gene: TRBV14
abundance: NA
j_gene: TRBJ1-2
CDR3aa: ASSQAGFDYGYT

v_gene: TRBV3-1
abundance: once
j_gene: TRBJ2-3
CDR3aa: ASSQLQIGLDTQY

v_gene: TRBV6-1
abundance: NA
j_gene: TRBJ1-2
CDR3aa: ASRGTGGHGYT

v_gene: TRBV13
abundance: NA
j_gene: TRBJ2-1
CDR3aa: ASSRWTSGGPSNEQF

v_gene: TRBV7-2
abundance: few
j_gene: TRBJ1-2
CDR3aa: ASSHGDRGSNLGGYT

v_gene: TRBV10-3
abundance: many
j_gene: TRBJ2-3
CDR3aa: AISRRGLVSDTQY

v_gene: TRBV29-1
abundance: NA
j_gene: TRBJ2-2
CDR3aa: SVGEGTRELF

v_gene: TRBV6-5
abundance: NA
j_gene: TRBJ1-5
CDR3aa: ASNRASNQPQH

v_gene: TRBV20-1
abundance: NA
j_gene: TRBJ1-2
CDR3aa: SATQPGGLFSGYT

v_gene: TRBV2
abundance: NA
j_gene: TRBJ1-5
CDR3aa: ASSQGESNQPQH

v_gene: TRBV6-1
abundance: NA
j_gene: TRBJ2-7
CDR3aa: ASSLRLTATLGSYEQY

v_gene: TRBV7-2
abundance: few
j_gene: TRBJ1-1
CDR3aa: ASSLRQITEAF

v_gene: TRBV29-1
abundance: NA
j_gene: TRBJ2-5
CDR3aa: SVVWDRETQY

v_gene: TRBV18
abundance: medium-sized
j_gene: TRBJ2-7
CDR3aa: ASSPPGTGTLYEQY

v_gene: TRBV5-1
abundance: NA
j_gene: TRBJ1-6
CDR3aa: ASSQKKQDPSSYNSPLH

v_gene: TRBV5-1
abundance: NA
j_gene: TRBJ1-4
CDR3aa: ASSFTGSRDEKLF

v_gene: TRBV7-2
abundance: NA
j_gene: TRBJ2-3
CDR3aa: ASSLAGTSGGPDTQY

v_gene: TRBV13
abundance: NA
j_gene: NA
CDR3aa: ASSATSGGLNEQY

v_gene: TRBV6-2/TRBV6-3
abundance: few
j_gene: TRBJ1-1
CDR3aa: ASSYTGSEAF

v_gene: TRBV7-2
abundance: few
j_gene: TRBJ1-1
CDR3aa: ASSLVATGRTEAF

v_gene: TRBV28
abundance: NA
j_gene: TRBJ2-3
CDR3aa: ASSEPTELSTQY

v_gene: TRBV9
abundance: once
j_gene: TRBJ2-2
CDR3aa: ASSVRKSPGELF

v_gene: TRBV18
abundance: NA
j_gene: TRBJ2-4
CDR3aa: ASAPGQGNIQY

v_gene: TRBV5-1
abundance: NA
j_gene: TRBJ2-1
CDR3aa: ASSLDGGAHNEQF

v_gene: TRBV6-1
abundance: few
j_gene: TRBJ1-5
CDR3aa: ASSEGRQGLYSNQPQH

v_gene: TRBV6-6
abundance: NA
j_gene: TRBJ2-1
CDR3aa: ASSPPGLGGHEQF

v_gene: TRBV5-1
abundance: few
j_gene: TRBJ2-2
CDR3aa: ASSLGQDTGELF

v_gene: TRBV3-1
abundance: NA
j_gene: TRBJ2-1
CDR3aa: ASSQDHSSYNEQF

v_gene: TRBV6-1
abundance: NA
j_gene: TRBJ1-4
CDR3aa: ASSGLPGQGGEKLF

v_gene: TRBV2
abundance: few
j_gene: NA
CDR3aa: ASIQGRRYEQY

v_gene: TRBV2
abundance: few
j_gene: TRBJ2-1
CDR3aa: ASSPRVTAPTDEQF

v_gene: TRBV7-2
abundance: NA
j_gene: NA
CDR3aa: ASSLGAALYNEQY

v_gene: TRBV27
abundance: few
j_gene: TRBJ2-7
CDR3aa: ASSPQQVSYEQY

v_gene: TRBV7-8
abundance: few
j_gene: TRBJ1-2
CDR3aa: ASSLEAYGQGDGYT

v_gene: TRBV20-1
abundance: few
j_gene: TRBJ1-1
CDR3aa: SADIGTEAF

v_gene: TRBV4-3
abundance: NA
j_gene: TRBJ2-5
CDR3aa: ASSPGQGNNEQY

v_gene: TRBV25-1
abundance: few
j_gene: TRBJ1-2
CDR3aa: ASSETDRNYGYT

v_gene: TRBV6-5
abundance: few
j_gene: TRBJ1-2
CDR3aa: ASSYPRGAGDYGYT

v_gene: TRBV9
abundance: many
j_gene: TRBJ2-3
CDR3aa: ASSVVTSGNTDTQY

v_gene: TRBV4-3
abundance: NA
j_gene: TRBJ2-1
CDR3aa: ASGTRTGHNEQF

v_gene: TRBV5-1
abundance: NA
j_gene: TRBJ1-1
CDR3aa: ASSLEGPQNTEAF

v_gene: TRBV5-5
abundance: NA
j_gene: TRBJ1-2
CDR3aa: ASRTDLSYGYT

v_gene: TRBV18
abundance: few
j_gene: TRBJ1-5
CDR3aa: ASSPGPGNNQPQH